Only a few counts were recorded for the clone carrying this T cell receptor (beta chain). Germline assignment: CDR1 SGHAT and CDR2 FQNNGV. The V gene lost 5 bases and the J gene lost 1 base, with 15 bases spanning the gap. The CDR3 length is 16 residues. This sample was taken from a study of blood T cell repertoires in COVID-19. Across the whole study: Samples taken during acute and convalescent COVID-19 were collected in the United States, Italy and Spain. Nucleic acid was either cDNA or gDNA, and it came from T cells, B-cell-depleted T cells, or PBMCs.

Per the original methods: The authors estimated nucleated cell counts from reference gene primer amplification. Generated by immunoSEQ multiplex PCR, the TCRdb table keeps only in-frame clones and is missing some. V and J calls and clone size are those listed in that table; D and trimming were worked out from the DNA. This table holds about 130,000 clones, over 75% found once. Sequencing was performed on peripheral blood. This clonotype was sampled from a man in his forties or fifties with active or convalescent COVID-19. The chain has TRBV11-2 and TRBJ2-4; the D gene is possibly TRBD1 (6 bases). CDR3 sequence (DNA): TGTGCCAGCAGCCGTACCCAGGGGATGGCCAAAAACATTCAGTACTTC. Protein product: CASSRTQGMAKNIQYF.